These T cell receptor beta chains were read from a single sample in a study of blood T cell repertoires in COVID-19. Profiled with immunoSEQ multiplex PCR; TCRdb holds only in-frame clones, not every one. Among roughly 200,000 clones listed, 82% were seen once. The material sequenced was PBMCs or T cells enriched from blood (not recorded which). These receptors all stem from a man aged 35 to 55 who had recovered from COVID-19. The CDR3 runs from the conserved cysteine through the conserved F or W. Each record gives: J gene, D gene, V gene, clone size, CDR3 protein, CDR3 DNA. D genes are given only for firm matches. Clone size, where shown, is once, few, many, or a class for clones that have expanded.

>TRBJ1-2|TRBD1|TRBV27|-
CASSSLIKGQNYGYTF
TGTGCCAGCAGTTCACTGATTAAGGGACAGAACTATGGCTACACCTTC
>TRBJ2-1|TRBD2|TRBV19|-
CASSGGSLVNEQFF
TGTGCCAGTAGCGGCGGGAGTTTAGTCAATGAGCAGTTCTTC
>TRBJ1-5|-|TRBV19|once
CASSSSPYTGTGNQPQHF
TGTGCCAGTAGTTCGTCCCCATATACCGGGACTGGGAATCAGCCCCAGCATTTT
>TRBJ2-5|TRBD2|TRBV2|once
CASSWREVQETQYF
TGTGCCAGCAGTTGGCGGGAGGTCCAAGAGACCCAGTACTTC
>TRBJ2-3|-|TRBV12-3/TRBV12-4|-
CASSFSTDTQYF
TGTGCCAGCAGCTTTAGCACAGATACGCAGTATTTT
>TRBJ2-1|-|TRBV10-2|-
CASSEYVVGAGNEQFF
TGCGCCAGCAGTGAGTACGTGGTGGGAGCGGGCAATGAGCAGTTCTTC
>TRBJ2-4|TRBD1|TRBV29-1|-
CSVLGTAKNIQYF
TGCAGCGTTTTGGGGACAGCGAAAAACATTCAGTACTTC
>TRBJ1-5|-|TRBV19|-
CASSFRTDSNQPQHF
TGTGCCAGTAGTTTCAGGACAGATAGCAATCAGCCCCAGCATTTT
>TRBJ2-1|-|TRBV18|once
CASSPERYNEQFF
TGTGCCAGCTCACCGGAGCGGTACAATGAGCAGTTCTTC
>TRBJ1-2|TRBD1|TRBV30|many
CALSRDRPSGYTF
TGTGCCTTGAGCCGGGACAGGCCGTCTGGCTACACCTTC
>TRBJ2-7|TRBD1|TRBV19|-
CASSPQGQGAFEQYF
TGTGCCAGTAGTCCGCAAGGACAGGGGGCCTTCGAGCAGTACTTC
>TRBJ2-1|-|TRBV7-9|few
CASSSQRASYNEQFF
TGTGCCAGCAGCTCTCAGCGGGCCTCCTACAATGAGCAGTTCTTC
>TRBJ2-3|-|TRBV4-2|-
CASSHAGTSTDTQYF
TGTGCCAGCAGCCACGCCGGGACTAGCACAGATACGCAGTATTTT
>TRBJ1-2|-|TRBV19|-
CASSIEGRGNYGYTF
TGTGCCAGTAGTATAGAAGGTAGAGGGAACTATGGCTACACCTTC
>TRBJ2-7|TRBD2|TRBV4-2|once
CASSRRLAGREESYEQYF
TGTGCCAGCAGCCGTCGACTAGCGGGGCGGGAGGAGTCCTACGAGCAGTACTTC
>TRBJ1-2|-|TRBV5-6|-
CATNPQGSNYGYTF
TGTGCCACTAACCCACAGGGATCGAACTATGGCTACACCTTC
>TRBJ1-1|-|TRBV29-1|few
CSVEEGGAGATEAFF
TGCAGCGTGGAGGAAGGGGGGGCTGGGGCCACTGAAGCTTTCTTT
>TRBJ1-5|-|TRBV2|-
CASSVLTGYSNQPQHF
TGTGCCAGCAGTGTTTTAACAGGGTATAGCAATCAGCCCCAGCATTTT
>TRBJ2-2|TRBD2|TRBV4-2|-
CASSQERIVPGLAGGSGELFF
TGTGCCAGCAGCCAAGAGAGAATAGTGCCGGGACTAGCGGGAGGTTCCGGGGAGCTGTTTTTT
>TRBJ1-1|-|TRBV27|-
CASSPYQVYTEAFF
TGTGCCAGCAGTCCCTATCAGGTTTACACTGAAGCTTTCTTT
>TRBJ2-7|-|TRBV7-6|-
CASSLGQALEVHEQYF
TGTGCCAGCAGCTTAGGGCAGGCGCTTGAAGTCCACGAGCAGTACTTC
>TRBJ1-1|-|TRBV10-2|-
CASSVGGGTEAFF
TGCGCCAGCAGCGTTGGCGGGGGCACTGAAGCTTTCTTT
>TRBJ2-1|-|TRBV27|-
CASSPEAGPTYNEQFF
TGTGCCAGCAGTCCCGAGGCGGGCCCAACCTACAATGAGCAGTTCTTC
>TRBJ1-4|-|TRBV5-6|-
CASSKQVNEKLFF
TGTGCCAGCAGCAAACAGGTCAATGAAAAACTGTTTTTT
>TRBJ1-6|TRBD1|TRBV19|few
CASSPRQGTGSPLHF
TGTGCCAGTAGTCCTCGACAGGGGACGGGTTCACCCCTCCACTTT
>TRBJ2-7|TRBD2|TRBV2|-
CASSEPSGTYEQYF
TGTGCCAGCAGTGAACCTAGCGGGACCTACGAGCAGTACTTC
>TRBJ2-3|TRBD2|TRBV5-1|-
CASSLGGWRERTDTQYF
TGCGCCAGCAGCTTGGGGGGCTGGCGGGAGAGAACAGATACGCAGTATTTT
>TRBJ2-7|TRBD2|TRBV28|-
CASSLAGLAVAYEQYF
TGTGCCAGCAGTCTGGCTGGACTAGCCGTTGCCTACGAGCAGTACTTC
>TRBJ2-7|-|TRBV5-6|-
CASSLLTSGNSYEQYF
TGTGCCAGCAGCTTGTTAACCTCCGGGAATTCCTACGAGCAGTACTTC
>TRBJ1-6|-|TRBV25-1|-
CASSQGKLTYYSPLHF
TGTGCCAGCAGTCAGGGAAAACTAACTTACTATTCACCCCTCCACTTT
>TRBJ1-2|-|TRBV4-1|-
CASSQGEGTMIRYTF
TGCGCCAGCAGCCAGGGAGAGGGAACTATGATCCGCTACACCTTC
>TRBJ1-1|-|TRBV19|-
CASSILPGTEAFF
TGTGCCAGTAGTATTCTACCGGGCACTGAAGCTTTCTTT
>TRBJ1-2|-|TRBV27|-
CASSSRQTHGYTF
TGTGCCAGCAGTTCGCGACAGACCCATGGCTACACCTTC
>TRBJ1-1|-|TRBV19|few
CASSITVNTEAFF
TGTGCCAGTAGTATAACGGTGAACACTGAAGCTTTCTTT
>TRBJ1-4|-|TRBV30|-
CASPGLPNEKLFF
TGTGCCTCCCCGGGACTGCCTAATGAAAAACTGTTTTTT
>TRBJ1-4|-|TRBV2|-
CASSTANEKLFF
TGTGCCAGCAGTACAGCCAATGAAAAACTGTTTTTT
>TRBJ1-2|TRBD1|TRBV5-1|-
CASSASDRGDGYTF
TGCGCCAGCAGCGCCAGTGACAGGGGCGATGGCTACACCTTC
>TRBJ2-4|-|TRBV30|-
CAWRDSWAGLAKNIQYF
TGTGCCTGGAGAGATTCCTGGGCGGGACTAGCCAAAAACATTCAGTACTTC
>TRBJ1-1|-|TRBV19|-
CASSAGETEAFF
TGTGCCAGTAGTGCGGGGGAAACTGAAGCTTTCTTT
>TRBJ2-5|-|TRBV6-1|few
CASSEDRQETQYF
TGTGCCAGCAGTGAAGACAGGCAAGAGACCCAGTACTTC
>TRBJ2-5|-|TRBV7-2|-
CASKETRDQETQYF
TGTGCCAGCAAGGAGACTAGGGACCAAGAGACCCAGTACTTC
>TRBJ2-5|-|TRBV19|-
CASKSSTGWEETQYF
TGTGCCAGTAAATCATCGACAGGTTGGGAAGAGACCCAGTACTTC
>TRBJ2-7|-|TRBV10-3|once
CAIGGGSNSYEQYF
TGTGCCATCGGAGGGGGCTCCAACTCCTACGAGCAGTACTTC
>TRBJ2-3|TRBD2|TRBV19|-
CASRLAGSDTQYF
TGTGCCAGCCGACTAGCGGGTTCTGATACGCAGTATTTT
>TRBJ1-1|TRBD1|TRBV9|-
CASRSGTGNTEAFF
TGTGCCAGCAGGTCAGGGACAGGGAACACTGAAGCTTTCTTT
>TRBJ1-1|-|TRBV19|-
CASSILGVEAFF
TGTGCCAGTAGTATATTAGGGGTTGAAGCTTTCTTT
>TRBJ2-4|-|TRBV6-5|-
CASSFQGAGDIQYF
TGTGCCAGCAGTTTCCAGGGGGCGGGGGACATTCAGTACTTC
>TRBJ2-1|TRBD2|TRBV19|-
CASSPEGLAEYNEQFF
TGTGCCAGTAGTCCCGAGGGACTAGCGGAATACAATGAGCAGTTCTTC
>TRBJ2-3|-|TRBV2|-
CASGESSSTDTQYF
TGTGCCAGCGGGGAGTCCAGTAGCACAGATACGCAGTATTTT
>TRBJ2-7|-|TRBV5-1|once
CASSYLGAYEQYF
TGCGCCAGCAGCTATTTAGGAGCCTACGAGCAGTACTTC
>TRBJ1-1|-|TRBV18|-
CASSPSGDTEAFF
TGTGCCAGCTCACCTTCGGGGGACACTGAAGCTTTCTTT
>TRBJ2-3|-|TRBV11-1|-
CASGRGSPSTDTQYF
TGTGCCAGCGGGAGGGGGTCCCCTAGCACAGATACGCAGTATTTT
>TRBJ2-1|TRBD2|TRBV4-3|-
CASSQETSGLSYNEQFF
TGCGCCAGCAGCCAAGAGACTAGCGGGCTTTCCTACAATGAGCAGTTCTTC
>TRBJ2-1|-|TRBV10-3|-
CAISEKTYNEQFF
TGTGCCATCAGTGAGAAAACTTACAATGAGCAGTTCTTC
>TRBJ2-2|TRBD2|TRBV7-3|-
CASSGLAGPGELFF
TGTGCCAGCAGCGGGTTAGCGGGACCGGGGGAGCTGTTTTTT
>TRBJ2-3|TRBD2|TRBV28|once
CASLSGSVADTQYF
TGTGCCAGCCTTAGCGGGAGTGTTGCAGATACGCAGTATTTT
>TRBJ2-7|-|TRBV5-4|-
CASSSHYEQYF
TGTGCCAGCAGCTCCCACTACGAGCAGTACTTC
>TRBJ2-3|-|TRBV4-1|-
CASSQVPPVEADTQYF
TGCGCCAGCAGCCAAGTTCCCCCGGTCGAGGCAGATACGCAGTATTTT
>TRBJ1-1|TRBD1|TRBV12-3/TRBV12-4|-
CASSFRQGGAFF
TGTGCCAGCAGCTTCCGACAGGGGGGAGCTTTCTTT
>TRBJ1-4|TRBD1|TRBV7-9|-
CASSAQGGTNEKLFF
TGTGCCAGCAGCGCCCAGGGGGGCACTAATGAAAAACTGTTTTTT